The sequence of this T cell receptor (beta chain) was determined in a study of neoadjuvant nivolumab and ipilimumab in lung cancer. Regarding this clone: The antigen remains undetermined.

Study results and limitations: From pretherapy to surgery, tumor richness and clonality rose with dual therapy.

Clones were read by immunoSEQ multiplex PCR, and TCRdb kept only the in-frame ones, dropping some. The sample yields around 6,000 clones, approximately 64% seen once. There are 13 residues in the CDR3. From germline, CDR1 is SGHDT and CDR2 YYEEEE. V lost 4 bases and J 4 bases, leaving 12 bases between the germline ends. This chain joins TRBV5-6 and TRBJ2-7, with D perhaps TRBD1 or TRBD2 (5 bases each). The sequence was obtained from an adult with non-small cell lung cancer. The specimen was tumor tissue, collected after neoadjuvant nivolumab, alone or with ipilimumab, at or shortly before surgery. The CDR3 spells CASSRGWGYEQYF. The CDR3 coding sequence is TGTGCCAGCAGCCGGGGCTGGGGGTACGAGCAGTACTTC. Full variable domain (remainder filled in from reference TRBV5-6 and TRBJ2-7): DAGVTQSPTHLIKTRGQQVTLRCSPKSGHDTVSWYQQALGQGPQFIFQYYEEEERQRGNFPDRFSGHQFPNYSSELNVNALLLGDSALYLCASSRGWGYEQYFGPGTRLTVT.